Below, 31 T cell receptor beta chains from the same sample are listed, as sequenced in a study of blood T cell repertoires in COVID-19. The data were produced by immunoSEQ multiplex PCR, yet TCRdb's version contains in-frame clones alone and is incomplete. The data hold fewer than 300,000 clones, with under 90% observed a single time. Sequenced sample: peripheral blood. These receptors came from a woman between 18 and 29 years old with acute or convalescent COVID-19.

V and J are TRBV13 and TRBJ1-2, with D perhaps TRBD1 (5 bases). CDR1 is PRHDT and CDR2 is FYEKMQ in the germline V gene (reference sequence). This CDR3 has 15 amino acids. V lost 8 bases and J lost 4, with 20 bases in between. This CDR3 reads CASRVGTLASYGYTF. The CDR3 coding sequence is TGTGCCAGCCGAGTGGGGACTCTTGCCAGCTATGGCTACACCTTC.

The rearrangement uses TRBV6-4 and TRBJ2-7; tentative D call: TRBD1 (6 bases). The CDR3 is 13 residues long. Germline V gives CDR1 MRHNA, CDR2 SNTAGT. Trimming removed 8 bases at V and 6 bases at J, with 17 bases between. As DNA, the CDR3 is TGTGCCAGCTCTTCTGCCCCAGGGGCCGAGCAGTACTTC. Translated, it gives CASSSAPGAEQYF.

The rearrangement uses TRBV9 and TRBJ2-1; D possibly corresponds to TRBD2 (6 bases). This CDR3 is 15 amino acids long. The V end lost 0 bases, the J end lost 3 bases, and 10 bases lay between the germline ends. Germline CDR1 is SGDLS and CDR2 is YYNGEE. This CDR3 is CASSVEGRNYNEQFF. The CDR3 nucleotides are TGTGCCAGCAGCGTAGAGGGGAGGAACTACAATGAGCAGTTCTTC.

The chain has TRBV18 and TRBJ2-6; D unclear. The CDR3 has 18 amino acids. Trimming cost V 0 bases and J 0 bases, with 12 bases left between them. Germline loops: CDR1 KGHSH, CDR2 LQKENI. CDR3 residues: CASSPPFGAISGANVLTF. The CDR3 DNA is TGTGCCAGCTCACCACCGTTTGGAGCAATCTCTGGGGCCAACGTCCTGACTTTC.

As DNA, the CDR3 is TGTGCCAGCAGCTTCTCAGCACTAGCGGAATACAATGAGCAGTTCTTC. Residues: CASSFSALAEYNEQFF. This chain connects TRBV5-4 to TRBJ2-1, with 8 positions matching TRBD2. J lost 4 bases, V lost 2 bases, and 8 bases had no gene match. The CDR3 consists of 16 residues. From germline, CDR1 is SGHNT and CDR2 YYREEE (reference sequence).

This clone was seen only a few times. The chain is built from TRBV27 and TRBJ2-7; weak D call: TRBD2 (5 bases). CDR1 and CDR2 from the germline V gene are MNHEY and SMNVEV (reference sequence). Trimming stripped 2 bases from V and 3 bases from J, with 20 bases between. CDR3 length: 17 amino acids. In DNA form, the CDR3 reads TGTGCCAGCAGTTTACGTGTGGCCCCGGCCCGGGACTACGAGCAGTACTTC. Translated, it gives CASSLRVAPARDYEQYF.

J is TRBJ2-2 and V is TRBV7-2; D possibly corresponds to TRBD1 (6 bases). Trimming took off 4 bases at V and 8 bases at J, with 11 bases between the two ends. The CDR3 is made up of 13 amino acids. Germline-derived CDR1 and CDR2 are SGHTA and FQGNSA. The CDR3 region is CASSYRESGELFF. CDR3 coding DNA: TGTGCCAGCAGCTACAGGGAGTCGGGGGAGCTGTTTTTT.

The chain has TRBV5-5 and TRBJ2-3; perhaps TRBD1 as D (5 bases). The ends were cut back, 4 bases at V and 5 bases at J, with 5 bases in the middle. The CDR3 is made up of 11 amino acids. Per the germline V gene, CDR1 is SGHKS and CDR2 is YYEKEE (reference sequence). In DNA form, the CDR3 reads TGTGCCAGCAGCCAGGGAGATACGCAGTATTTT. Translation: CASSQGDTQYF.

The CDR3 reads CASSIRRLGEQFF. CDR3 nucleotides: TGTGCCAGTAGTATACGGAGACTTGGTGAGCAGTTCTTC. The rearrangement uses TRBV19 and TRBJ2-1; D gene unclear. The CDR3 has 13 amino acids. Germline assignment: CDR1 LNHDA and CDR2 SQIVND (reference sequence). V dropped 2 bases and J dropped 9 bases, with 11 bases sitting between them.

The rearrangement links TRBV7-9 to TRBJ2-5; TRBD1 aligns across 9 bases. The CDR3 covers 15 residues. The germline V gene has CDR1 SEHNR and CDR2 FQNEAQ (reference sequence). J was trimmed by 4 bases and V by 5 bases; bases with no gene match: 8. The CDR3 is CASSPGRTGVETQYF. DNA of the CDR3: TGTGCCAGCAGCCCAGGGAGGACAGGGGTAGAGACCCAGTACTTC.

V gene TRBV27 combines with J gene TRBJ1-5; TRBD1 matches at 7 bases. The CDR3 spans 17 residues. CDR1 and CDR2 from the germline V gene are MNHEY and SMNVEV (reference sequence). J lost 3 bases, V lost 4 bases, and 12 bases had no gene match. Here the CDR3 DNA reads TGTGCCAGCAGTTCCAATCCCCTGACAGGGTTCAATCAGCCCCAGCATTTT. Its protein product is CASSSNPLTGFNQPQHF.

J is TRBJ2-6 and V is TRBV7-3; D call uncertain. The V end lost 5 bases, the J end lost 3 bases, and 5 bases lay between the germline ends. The CDR3 has 13 residues. Germline CDR1 is SGHTA and CDR2 is FQGTGA. CDR3 protein: CASSPFGANVLTF. CDR3 in DNA: TGTGCCAGCAGCCCCTTTGGGGCCAACGTCCTGACTTTC.

The chain combines TRBV3-1 (or the pseudogene TRBV3-2) with TRBJ2-1; 11 nucleotides match TRBD2. V trimming: 1 base; J trimming: 3 bases; junction bases outside the gene matches: 5. The CDR3 loop spans 17 amino acids. Germline V CDR1 and CDR2: LGHDT, YNNKEL (reference sequence). For the CDR3, the DNA is TGTGCCAGCAGCCAAGTACTAGCGGGGGCCCTCTACAATGAGCAGTTCTTC. Its translation: CASSQVLAGALYNEQFF.

The V call is TRBV6-5, the J call TRBJ1-4; D is perhaps TRBD1 (5 bases). The CDR3 contains 14 residues. V was cut by 8 bases and J by 0 bases, with 10 bases left in between. Germline assignment: CDR1 MNHEY and CDR2 SVGAGI. In DNA form, the CDR3 reads TGTGCCAGCTCAAGGACACCAACTAATGAAAAACTGTTTTTT. The encoded protein is CASSRTPTNEKLFF.

This clone was picked up a small number of times. The chain recombines TRBV11-2 with TRBJ1-1, with TRBD1 matching over 7 bases. There are 14 residues in the CDR3. V shed 4 bases, J shed 1 base, and the junction held 3 bases outside the gene matches. Looked up from germline, CDR1 is SGHAT and CDR2 is FQNNGV. In DNA form, the CDR3 reads TGTGCCAGCAGCTCACGACAGGGGAACACTGAAGCTTTCTTT. Protein: CASSSRQGNTEAFF.

The CDR3 DNA reads as TGCGCCAGCAGCCAAGTCTCGGGAGATACGCAGTATTTT. It translates to CASSQVSGDTQYF. The chain carries TRBV4-3 and TRBJ2-3; no definite D call. The V end was cut by 1 base, the J end by 5 bases, with 7 bases between. Looked up from germline, CDR1 is LGHNA and CDR2 is YSLEER. The CDR3 runs 13 residues.

The chain links TRBV7-6 to TRBJ2-1; 13 bases match TRBD2. V lost 0 bases to trimming and J lost 11 bases; unmatched junction nucleotides: 1. This CDR3 spans 14 amino acids. Germline loops: CDR1 SGHVS, CDR2 FNYEAQ. The CDR3 reads CASSLAGLAGKQFF. The CDR3 DNA reads as TGTGCCAGCAGCTTAGCGGGACTAGCGGGAAAGCAGTTCTTC.

The rearrangement joins TRBV5-4 to TRBJ2-1, with TRBD2 identical over 8 bases. Germline trimming cut 2 bases from V and 3 bases from J; bases unmatched to any gene: 13. CDR3 length equals 18 residues. The germline V gene encodes CDR1 SGHNT and CDR2 YYREEE (reference sequence). CDR3 DNA sequence: TGTGCCAGCAGCTTCAAACAGCCAGCGGGAGCCTTCTACAATGAGCAGTTCTTC. Amino acids: CASSFKQPAGAFYNEQFF. Full variable domain (missing parts from reference TRBV5-4 and TRBJ2-1): ETGVTQSPTHLIKTRGQQVTLRCSSQSGHNTVSWYQQALGQGPQFIFQYYREEENGRGNFPPRFSGLQFPNYSSELNVNALELDDSALYLCASSFKQPAGAFYNEQFFGPGTRLTVL.

This chain connects TRBV5-1 to TRBJ2-7; 8 positions agree with TRBD2. The CDR3 sequence is 14 residues long. The V gene end was trimmed by 1 base and the J gene end by 3 bases; junction bases not matched to a gene: 3. CDR1 is SGHRS, CDR2 YFSETQ, per germline. The CDR3 nucleotides read TGCGCCAGCAGCTTGACTGGGACTAGCTACGAGCAGTACTTC. It encodes CASSLTGTSYEQYF. The entire variable domain, with the rest obtained from reference TRBV5-1 and TRBJ2-7, is as follows: KAGVTQTPRYLIKTRGQQVTLSCSPISGHRSVSWYQQTPGQGLQFLFEYFSETQRNKGNFPGRFSGRQFSNSRSEMNVSTLELGDSALYLCASSLTGTSYEQYFGPGTRLTVT.

The chain joins TRBV9 to TRBJ2-7, with 14 nucleotides matching TRBD2. The CDR3 has 16 residues. The V segment lost 4 bases and the J segment 6 bases; nucleotides outside the gene matches: 9. CDR1 is SGDLS and CDR2 is YYNGEE in the germline V gene. The CDR3 protein is CASSPTLGLAGVEQYF. DNA of the CDR3: TGTGCCAGCAGCCCCACGTTGGGACTAGCGGGAGTCGAGCAGTACTTC.

The chain carries TRBV6-6 and TRBJ2-1, with D tentatively TRBD2 (5 bases). The CDR3 runs 16 residues. Germline V gene sequence: CDR1 MNHNY, CDR2 SVGAGI (reference sequence). V gave up 0 bases and J gave up 4 bases, with 13 bases separating them. The CDR3 DNA reads TGTGCCAGCAGTTACTCGAGGGCCCCGGGATACAATGAGCAGTTCTTC. Protein sequence: CASSYSRAPGYNEQFF.

The V gene is TRBV30, the J gene TRBJ1-2; D is unclear. V was shortened by 0 bases and J by 4 bases, with 6 bases between the two germline ends. The CDR3 sequence is 12 residues long. CDR1 GTSNPN and CDR2 SVGIG come from the germline V gene (reference sequence). CDR3 nucleotide sequence: TGTGCCTGGAGTGTAAGCACCTATGGCTACACCTTC. Amino acid sequence: CAWSVSTYGYTF.

In its sample, this clone was seen a few times. The chain has TRBV6-5 and TRBJ2-1; unclear D gene. There are 12 residues in the CDR3. Germline values: CDR1 MNHEY, CDR2 SVGAGI. Trimming removed 4 bases from V and 5 bases from J, with 6 bases in between. The CDR3 nucleotides are TGTGCCAGCAGTTTAAGCGACAATGAGCAGTTCTTC. Amino acids: CASSLSDNEQFF.

The sample holds one count of this clone. The V gene is TRBV5-8, the J gene TRBJ1-2, with D tentatively TRBD1 (6 bases). CDR1 and CDR2 from the germline V gene are SGHTS and YDEGEE. CDR3 length: 13 residues. V lost 2 bases to trimming and J lost 4 bases, with 9 bases between them. The CDR3 nucleotides read TGTGCCAGCAGCTTCCAGGGGTTCTATGGCTACACCTTC. This codes for CASSFQGFYGYTF.

This clone was observed a few times. The V gene is TRBV30, the J gene TRBJ2-7; 7 nucleotides line up with TRBD1. The CDR3 length is 13 residues. Trimming at V came to 8 bases and at J to 4 bases, leaving 11 bases not matched to a gene. In germline, CDR1 is GTSNPN, CDR2 SVGIG (reference sequence). The CDR3 loop reads CAGIRDSLYEQYF. CDR3 bases: TGTGCCGGGATCCGGGACAGCCTATACGAGCAGTACTTC.

This chain connects TRBV28 to TRBJ2-5; 16 nucleotides align to TRBD2. After removal of 1 base from V and 0 bases from J, the junction contained 20 bases not matched to a gene. The CDR3 covers 24 residues. The germline V gene has CDR1 MDHEN and CDR2 SYDVKM. Here the CDR3 reads CASSLSPGGTSGRAAPPHQETQYF. The CDR3 coding sequence is TGTGCCAGCAGTTTATCGCCCGGGGGGACTAGCGGGAGGGCCGCCCCCCCCCACCAAGAGACCCAGTACTTC.

The chain links TRBV28 to TRBJ2-5; 8 positions match TRBD1. The junction had 10 bases not matched to a gene; V was cut back by 2 bases and J by 5 bases. The CDR3 consists of 16 residues. Per germline, CDR1 MDHEN and CDR2 SYDVKM. CDR3 residues: CASSLGGQAGRETQYF. CDR3 coding DNA: TGTGCCAGCAGTTTAGGGGGACAGGCGGGAAGGGAGACCCAGTACTTC.

J is TRBJ2-1 and V is TRBV11-2; possibly TRBD2 for D (6 bases). The germline V gene encodes CDR1 SGHAT and CDR2 FQNNGV. The CDR3 covers 13 residues. The V gene lost 5 bases and the J gene lost 10 bases, with 15 bases spanning the gap. CDR3 in DNA: TGTGCCAGCAGCCTAGGGGACTCGCGGGAGCAGTTCTTC. Amino acid sequence: CASSLGDSREQFF.

V usage is TRBV4-3 and J usage is TRBJ2-7, with 8 bases lining up with TRBD1. V was clipped by 1 base and J by 6 bases; unmatched bases: 5. Germline-derived CDR1 and CDR2 are LGHNA and YSLEER. This CDR3 region has 14 residues. The CDR3 sequence is CASSQGTGSGEQYF. CDR3 nucleotide sequence: TGCGCCAGCAGCCAAGGGACAGGGTCGGGCGAGCAGTACTTC.

This chain joins TRBV12-5 and TRBJ1-2, with TRBD1 matching 8 bases. The CDR3 extends over 16 amino acids. Germline-derived CDR1 and CDR2 are LGHNT and FRNRAP. J lost 6 bases, V lost 0 bases, and 9 bases had no gene match. The CDR3 DNA reads as TGTGCTAGTGGTTTGGTACTAGGTCAGGGGGCGCATGGCTACACCTTC. Amino acids: CASGLVLGQGAHGYTF.

This chain joins TRBV6-5 and TRBJ1-2; 8 positions agree with TRBD1. V gave up 6 bases and J gave up 3 bases; unmatched junction bases: 9. Per the germline V gene, CDR1 is MNHEY and CDR2 is SVGAGI. There are 15 residues in the CDR3. Here the CDR3 DNA reads TGTGCCAGCAGACTCCCAACGGGACAGGACTATGGCTACACCTTC. Translated: CASRLPTGQDYGYTF.